The T cell receptor beta chain described here comes from a study of blood T cells in healthy people across ages. Then a second PCR, running about 6 to 11 cycles, was carried out with a sample-barcoded 5' primer and a J-beta primer mix. Using its own MiXCR run on the 5' RACE reads, TCRdb lists one record per CDR3 protein. Of about 930,000 distinct CDR3 sequences listed, under 35% are singletons. Germline CDR1 is LNHNV and CDR2 is YYDKDF (reference sequence). The CDR3 is 14 amino acids. V was pared by 0 bases and J by 5 bases, with 11 bases between. This clonotype was counted only a few times. These records were also assigned to another study, of T cells of mothers and their children.

This receptor was taken from a woman aged 40-49 years in good health. Sequencing input: blood. V and J are TRBV15 and TRBJ2-7; D is ambiguous. DNA for the CDR3: TGTGCCACCAGCAGAGAACGATTGCAAAACGAGCAGTACTTC. Translating it yields CATSRERLQNEQYF.